Below, 26 T cell receptor beta chains from the same sample are listed, as sequenced in a study of beta chain features in type 1 diabetes. TCRB transcripts that were expressed got sequenced, as all of the isolated RNA had been reverse transcribed. Method: immunoSEQ multiplex PCR; TCRdb's copy keeps in-frame clones and lacks some. There are about 260,000 clones in the sample; 68% occur only once, and around 0.05% lies in the top ten. The sequencing sample was made of naive CD4+ T cells from blood. The receptors derive from a man aged 25 to 40 in good health.

The V call is TRBV9, the J call TRBJ2-7, with 9 bases matching TRBD1. Losses at the gene ends were 2 bases for V and 5 bases for J; bases not matched to a gene: 8. The germline V gene has CDR1 SGDLS and CDR2 YYNGEE. This CDR3 region has 15 residues. This CDR3 reads CASSVAPGQGHEQYF. CDR3 in DNA: TGTGCCAGCAGCGTGGCGCCGGGACAGGGCCACGAGCAGTACTTC.

The chain carries TRBV29-1 and TRBJ1-1; D ambiguous. Trimming left V 2 bases short and J 4 bases short, with 11 bases between. Germline CDR1 is SQVTM and CDR2 is ANQGSEA. CDR3 length equals 13 residues. CDR3: CSVETGTGTEAFF. CDR3 DNA sequence: TGCAGCGTTGAAACCGGTACCGGCACTGAAGCTTTCTTT.

This rearrangement joins TRBV30 to TRBJ1-1, with a tentative D call TRBD1 (5 bases). The germline CDR1 and CDR2 sequences are GTSNPN and SVGIG (reference sequence). V lost 4 bases to trimming and J lost 7 bases, with 10 bases between them. This CDR3 is 11 amino acids long. The CDR3 coding sequence is TGTGCCTGGAACCGAAGGGGTGAAGCTTTCTTT. Its translation is CAWNRRGEAFF.

This chain joins TRBV28 and TRBJ2-3; 9 bases align to TRBD2. The V segment lost 5 bases and the J segment 4 bases; nucleotides outside the gene matches: 10. The CDR3 contains 16 residues. CDR1 and CDR2 (germline): MDHEN, SYDVKM. The chain's CDR3 is CASSHAGGYRADTQYF. The DNA for the CDR3 is TGTGCCAGCAGTCACGCGGGGGGGTACCGAGCAGATACGCAGTATTTT.

This sequence joins TRBV19 and TRBJ2-1, with TRBD2 matching over 7 bases. This CDR3 is built from 15 residues. V was clipped by 4 bases and J by 4 bases; unmatched bases: 7. Germline CDR1 reads LNHDA; CDR2 reads SQIVND (reference sequence). CDR3 nucleotide sequence: TGTGCCAGTAGTAGGCGGGGGAACATTTACAATGAGCAGTTCTTC. Translating it yields CASSRRGNIYNEQFF.

This chain links TRBV11-2 with TRBJ2-2, with TRBD1 identical over 7 bases. V shed 6 bases and J 2 bases; nucleotides not matched to a gene: 12. Germline CDR1 reads SGHAT; CDR2 reads FQNNGV. This CDR3 contains 17 residues. CDR3 bases: TGTGCCAGCAGTCTAGGCTTGGGGACAGCAAACACCGGGGAGCTGTTTTTT. Amino acids: CASSLGLGTANTGELFF. The full variable domain, completed using reference TRBV11-2 and TRBJ2-2, is EAGVAQSPRYKIIEKRQSVAFWCNPISGHATLYWYQQILGQGPKLLIQFQNNGVVDDSQLPKDRFSAERLKGVDSTLKIQPAKLEDSAVYLCASSLGLGTANTGELFFGEGSRLTVL.

The V call is TRBV4-3, the J call TRBJ2-3, with 12 bases lining up with TRBD2. The CDR3 is made up of 14 amino acids. Losses at the gene ends were 5 bases for V and 7 bases for J; bases not matched to a gene: 4. Per germline, CDR1 LGHNA and CDR2 YSLEER. DNA of the CDR3: TGCGCCAGCAGCTACACTAGCGGGAGGAATACGCAGTATTTT. Translated: CASSYTSGRNTQYF.

This chain joins TRBV4-2 and TRBJ2-1, with 14 positions matching TRBD2. The CDR3 consists of 19 residues. Unmatched junction bases numbered 12, after V lost 4 bases and J lost 4 bases. Germline CDR1 and CDR2: LGHNA and YNFKEQ. As DNA, the CDR3 is TGTGCCAGCAGCCTACCACCGGGACTAGCGGGGGCCGGATACAATGAGCAGTTCTTC. The encoded protein is CASSLPPGLAGAGYNEQFF.

Only one count was recorded for this clone. The CDR3 nucleotides are TGTGCCAGCAGCCATCGGGCCAGCTCCTACAATGAGCAGTTCTTC. This sequence encodes CASSHRASSYNEQFF. This chain uses TRBV7-9 with TRBJ2-1, with D hard to call. The CDR3 is made up of 15 amino acids. Germline V gene lookup returns CDR1 SEHNR and CDR2 FQNEAQ (reference sequence). The V end lost 5 bases, the J end lost 0 bases, and 11 bases lay between the germline ends.

Note on this clone: Additional DNA sequences in this sample encode the identical CDR3. The CDR3: CASSPPTGTDTQYF. CDR3 coding DNA: TGTGCCAGCTCACCACCGACAGGCACAGATACGCAGTATTTT. V and J are TRBV18 and TRBJ2-3; TRBD1 is a possible D gene (5 bases). The CDR3 contains 14 residues. Germline V gives CDR1 KGHSH, CDR2 LQKENI. The V end was cut by 0 bases, the J end by 1 base, with 5 bases between.

The count of this clone is one. The chain has TRBV25-1 and TRBJ2-7, with TRBD1 matching over 10 bases. This CDR3 has 16 residues. Per germline, CDR1 MGHDK and CDR2 SYGVNS. The J segment lost 6 bases and the V segment lost 5 bases, leaving 13 bases of the junction unmatched. This CDR3 reads CASSSHPGQGSGEQYF. DNA of the CDR3: TGTGCCAGCAGTTCTCATCCGGGACAGGGGTCGGGCGAGCAGTACTTC.

This chain connects TRBV6-5 to TRBJ1-2; D remains ambiguous. The CDR3 has 12 residues. CDR1 is MNHEY and CDR2 is SVGAGI in the germline V gene. V shed 6 bases and J shed 7 bases, with 12 bases lying between them. The CDR3 nucleotides read TGTGCCAGCAGCTCTTACACGGGTGGCTACACCTTC. Residues: CASSSYTGGYTF.

The V gene is TRBV7-9, the J gene TRBJ2-1, with TRBD1 as a possible D gene (5 bases). The V end was cut by 5 bases, the J end by 6 bases, with 8 bases between. Germline assignment: CDR1 SEHNR and CDR2 FQNEAQ (reference sequence). CDR3 length: 12 amino acids. In nucleotides, the CDR3 is TGTGCCAGCAGCCTGCAGGGCAATGAGCAGTTCTTC. The encoded protein is CASSLQGNEQFF.

The V and J genes are TRBV14 and TRBJ2-4, with D uncertain. The CDR3 is 12 residues long. Germline CDR1 reads SGHDN; CDR2 reads FVKESK. The V end was cut by 3 bases, the J end by 8 bases, with 8 bases between. The DNA of the CDR3 is TGTGCCAGCAGCCAGCAGGCTGACATTCAGTACTTC. Protein sequence: CASSQQADIQYF.

This clone was recorded only once. V is TRBV7-9 and J is TRBJ2-3; D is unresolved. Germline-derived CDR1 and CDR2 are SEHNR and FQNEAQ (reference sequence). V was shortened by 3 bases and J by 0 bases, with 10 bases between the two germline ends. The CDR3 length is 15 residues. The DNA for the CDR3 is TGTGCCAGCAGCTTCTCTACGAGTAGCACAGATACGCAGTATTTT. Residues: CASSFSTSSTDTQYF.

V and J are TRBV29-1 and TRBJ2-5, with D tentatively TRBD2 (5 bases). The CDR3 extends over 12 amino acids. CDR1 SQVTM and CDR2 ANQGSEA come from the germline V gene. Trimming pared 6 bases from V and 1 base from J, leaving 9 bases between. This CDR3 is CSVDGIQETQYF. The CDR3 DNA reads as TGCAGCGTCGACGGGATCCAAGAGACCCAGTACTTC.

A few counts support this clone. The junction shows a germline mismatch at one end, possibly a read error. V usage is TRBV30 and J usage is TRBJ2-7; TRBD2 matches 10 bases. The length of the CDR3 is 12 residues. In germline, CDR1 is GTSNPN, CDR2 SVGIG (reference sequence). The CDR3 DNA reads as TGCGGAGCGGGGACTAGCGCGTACGAGCAGTACTTC. Amino acid sequence: CGAGTSAYEQYF.

The chain carries TRBV15 and TRBJ1-1, with a possible D match to TRBD1 (5 bases). The V and J ends lost 0 bases and 3 bases respectively, with 5 bases between them. The CDR3 covers 13 residues. Germline lookup yields CDR1 LNHNV and CDR2 YYDKDF (reference sequence). CDR3 sequence (DNA): TGTGCCACCAGCAGAGAGGGGGACACTGAAGCTTTCTTT. Translation gives CATSREGDTEAFF.

The rearrangement links TRBV5-4 to TRBJ2-7; tentative D call: TRBD2 (6 bases). The V gene lost 4 bases and the J gene lost 6 bases, with 20 bases spanning the gap. Germline V gene lookup returns CDR1 SGHNT and CDR2 YYREEE (reference sequence). CDR3 size: 15 residues. This CDR3 reads CASSRAGEQRGEQYF. The CDR3 DNA is TGTGCCAGCAGCCGAGCGGGTGAGCAGCGAGGCGAGCAGTACTTC.

The chain recombines TRBV7-9 with TRBJ1-1; perhaps TRBD1 as D (5 bases). With 5 bases removed from V and 5 bases from J, the gap between germline ends came to 24 bases. Germline V lookup: CDR1 SEHNR, CDR2 FQNEAQ (reference sequence). The CDR3 totals 17 residues. In DNA form, the CDR3 reads TGTGCCAGCAGCCCATCATGGGGACCGGCGATGTGGACTGAAGCTTTCTTT. It specifies CASSPSWGPAMWTEAFF.

The chain joins TRBV29-1 to TRBJ2-7, with a possible D match to TRBD1 (6 bases). V was pared by 5 bases and J by 2 bases, with 16 bases between. The germline V gene has CDR1 SQVTM and CDR2 ANQGSEA. The CDR3 is 14 amino acids. For the CDR3, the DNA is TGCAGCGTTCTCGATTGGACAGACGCCTACGAGCAGTACTTC. It is translated as CSVLDWTDAYEQYF.

This clone was observed a single time. The CDR3: CARSMNTEAFF. CDR3 DNA sequence: TGTGCCCGATCAATGAACACTGAAGCTTTCTTT. V gene TRBV30 combines with J gene TRBJ1-1; D remains ambiguous. The V end lost 8 bases, the J end lost 0 bases, and 7 bases lay between the germline ends. Germline CDR1 GTSNPN, CDR2 SVGIG (reference sequence). This CDR3 is built from 11 residues.

This clone was recorded only once. This chain links TRBV4-3 with TRBJ1-1; D gene ambiguous. Germline CDR1 LGHNA, CDR2 YSLEER. V lost 0 bases and J 6 bases, leaving 14 bases between the germline ends. The length of the CDR3 is 15 residues. The CDR3 nucleotides read TGCGCCAGCAGCCAAGACCGGCAGGCCTTGGCTGAAGCTTTCTTT. Translating gives CASSQDRQALAEAFF.

V and J are TRBV11-2 and TRBJ2-7, with D perhaps matching TRBD2 (6 bases). The CDR3 is 15 amino acids. Trimming cost V 1 base and J 2 bases, with 12 bases left between them. The germline V gene encodes CDR1 SGHAT and CDR2 FQNNGV. CDR3 sequence reads: CASSLGVGGTYEQYF. The CDR3 nucleotides are TGTGCCAGCAGCTTAGGCGTTGGAGGGACCTACGAGCAGTACTTC.

This clone came up a few times. The J gene is TRBJ2-7, the V gene TRBV30; TRBD1 matches 8 bases. V shed 0 bases and J 6 bases; nucleotides not matched to a gene: 4. Germline lookup yields CDR1 GTSNPN and CDR2 SVGIG (reference sequence). The CDR3 is 13 residues long. Written as DNA, the CDR3 is TGTGCCTGGAGTGTACTACAGGGGGGCGAGCAGTACTTC. It is translated as CAWSVLQGGEQYF.

CDR3 protein: CASSHGQGPYEQYF. The CDR3 nucleotides read TGCGCCAGCAGCCATGGACAGGGGCCCTACGAGCAGTACTTC. The J gene is TRBJ2-7, the V gene TRBV5-1, with 9 bases lining up with TRBD1. V shed 4 bases and J 2 bases; nucleotides not matched to a gene: 4. The CDR3 has 14 amino acids. Germline V gene data show CDR1 as SGHRS and CDR2 as YFSETQ.